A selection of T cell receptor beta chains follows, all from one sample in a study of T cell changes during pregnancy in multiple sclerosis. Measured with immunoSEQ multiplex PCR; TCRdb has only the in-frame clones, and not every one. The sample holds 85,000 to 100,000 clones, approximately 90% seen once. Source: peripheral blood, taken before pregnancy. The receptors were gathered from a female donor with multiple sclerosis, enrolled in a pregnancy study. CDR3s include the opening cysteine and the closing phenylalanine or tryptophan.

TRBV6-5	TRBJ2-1	CASSYRGGGARNEQFF
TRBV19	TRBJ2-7	CASSMKAGGGPLEQYF
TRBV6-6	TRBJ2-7	CASGLREGYEQYF
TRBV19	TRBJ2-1	CASSKRRKGYNEQFF
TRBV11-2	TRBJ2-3	CASVLAGGPNTQYF
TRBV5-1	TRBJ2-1	CASSLVAGGPSEQFF
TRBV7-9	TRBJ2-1	CASSLTSGPYNEQFF
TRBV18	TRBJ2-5	CASSPNPGQGQETQYF
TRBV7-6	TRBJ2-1	CASSTTSGRLYNEQFF
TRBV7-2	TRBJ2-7	CASSLDTLYEQYF
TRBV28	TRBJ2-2	CASSFLTGELFF
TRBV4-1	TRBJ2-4	CASSQVTWTDQSAFKNIQYF
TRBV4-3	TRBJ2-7	CASSQGASGALYEQYF
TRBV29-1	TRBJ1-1	CSVVPRDEAFF
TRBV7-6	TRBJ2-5	CAGSPLPGGQETQYF
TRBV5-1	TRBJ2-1	CASSPTGQLYNEQFF
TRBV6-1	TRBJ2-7	CASRGGPSESYEQYF
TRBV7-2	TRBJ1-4	CASRERGQFNEKLFF
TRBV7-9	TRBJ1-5	CASSLERGQGGNQPQHF
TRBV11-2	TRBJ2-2	CASSVRGNTGELFF
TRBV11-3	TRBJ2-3	CASSSGGGPTDTQYF
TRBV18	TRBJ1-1	CASSPPSGVNTEAFF
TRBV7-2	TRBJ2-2	CASSLVFRGELFF
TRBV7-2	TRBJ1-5	CASSPGQGISNQPQHF
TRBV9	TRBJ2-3	CASTRAGAGSTDTQYF
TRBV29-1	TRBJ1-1	CSVSQGTEAFF
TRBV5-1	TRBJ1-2	CASSLGAISNYGYTF
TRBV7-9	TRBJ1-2	CASSLLGHTANYGYTF
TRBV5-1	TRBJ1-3	CASSFSDRGSGNTIYF
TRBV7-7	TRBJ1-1	CASSSQVNTEAFF
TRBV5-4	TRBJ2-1	CASSPAGGQRNEQFF
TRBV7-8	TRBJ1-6	CASSIQQGNRNSPLHF